This TCR beta chain was observed in a study of control samples from healthy donors and cancer patients. Generated by immunoSEQ multiplex PCR, the TCRdb table keeps only in-frame clones and is missing some. The table includes about 170,000 clones, more than 90% detected once. CDR1 and CDR2 (germline): LNHNV, YYDKDF (reference sequence). This CDR3 is 17 amino acids long. With 6 bases clipped from V and 0 bases from J, the junction kept 8 bases outside the gene matches. V gene TRBV15 combines with J gene TRBJ2-3, with TRBD2 matching 11 bases. This TCR was recovered from a woman aged 40 to 50 in good health. The specimen was blood. The CDR3 here is CATRSLLAGGSTDTQYF. DNA for the CDR3: TGTGCCACCAGGAGCCTTCTAGCGGGGGGCAGCACAGATACGCAGTATTTT.